This TCR beta chain was captured in a study of blood T cells in healthy people across ages. Findings of the study overall: Age showed a roughly linear inverse relationship with TCR beta diversity per million T cells.

Trimming took 4 bases from V and 2 from J; bases not matched to a gene: 9. Per germline, CDR1 SGHDT and CDR2 YYEEEE. This CDR3 contains 16 residues. Sample-barcoded 5' priming and a J-beta primer mix drove a second PCR of roughly 7 to 11 cycles. Researchers report that a template-switch adaptor with 12 random nucleotides tagged each cDNA molecule. TCRdb reprocessed the 5' RACE reads with MiXCR, giving one entry per CDR3 protein. Of about 1.1 million distinct CDR3 sequences listed, roughly two fifths are singletons. Isolation recovered at least 6.5 million PBMCs from every sample. With respect to this clonotype: Antigen specificity is unknown.

The rearrangement links TRBV5-6 to TRBJ1-1; 9 nucleotides line up with TRBD1. This receptor was taken from a man younger than 30 in good health. Sequencing was done on a sample of blood. The chain's CDR3 is CASSRIDRGTNTEAFF. In nucleotides, the CDR3 is TGTGCCAGCAGCCGAATCGACAGGGGGACTAACACTGAAGCTTTCTTT. Based on the CDR3 plus reference TRBV5-6 and TRBJ1-1, the full variable domain is DAGVTQSPTHLIKTRGQQVTLRCSPKSGHDTVSWYQQALGQGPQFIFQYYEEEERQRGNFPDRFSGHQFPNYSSELNVNALLLGDSALYLCASSRIDRGTNTEAFFGQGTRLTVV.